Below, one T cell receptor beta chain is given with its context. Clones were sequenced by immunoSEQ multiplex PCR, and TCRdb holds only the in-frame ones, with some missing. This sample has around 40,000 clones; around 87% occur once, and the top ten carry less than 25%. This sample stems from a study of blood T cell repertoires in COVID-19. CDR1 SQVTM and CDR2 ANQGSEA come from the germline V gene. The CDR3 has 15 amino acids. V was pared by 2 bases and J by 0 bases, with 14 bases between. The receptor's source is a man aged 45-60 years with active or convalescent COVID-19. The chain employs TRBV29-1 and TRBJ2-7, with D perhaps matching TRBD2 (5 bases). Sequenced: peripheral blood. The chain's CDR3 is CSVEQRRSSSYEQYV. The CDR3 coding sequence is TGCAGCGTTGAACAGCGGCGAAGCAGCTCCTACGAGCAGTACGTC.